Each of the 16 T cell receptor beta chains below was sequenced from the same sample in a study of blood T cells in healthy people across ages. The use of a sample-barcoded 5' primer and a J-beta primer mix characterized a second PCR of about 6 to 11 cycles. Using its own MiXCR run on the 5' RACE reads, TCRdb lists one record per CDR3 protein. The repertoire holds approximately 880,000 distinct CDR3 sequences, with around 49% as singletons. What was sequenced was blood. Receptor source: a man younger than 45 in good health.

The rearrangement joins TRBV29-1 to TRBJ1-1; a possible D gene is TRBD1 (6 bases). CDR1 and CDR2 from the germline V gene are SQVTM and ANQGSEA. The CDR3 sequence is 14 residues long. The V gene lost 4 bases and the J gene lost 2 bases, with 14 bases spanning the gap. The CDR3, as DNA: TGCAGCGTTGTATTCCCGGGGACAAACACTGAAGCTTTCTTT. Amino acid sequence: CSVVFPGTNTEAFF.

The chain employs TRBV25-1 and TRBJ2-1; TRBD2 matches at 11 bases. Germline V CDR1 and CDR2: MGHDK, SYGVNS. The V segment lost 8 bases and the J segment 4 bases; nucleotides outside the gene matches: 19. This CDR3 comprises 19 residues. Here the CDR3 reads CASSLLLAGVSSGYNEQFF. The CDR3 nucleotides are TGTGCCAGCTCCCTTTTACTAGCGGGGGTCTCGTCGGGTTACAATGAGCAGTTCTTC.

The sample holds a few counts of this clonotype. CDR3 coding DNA: TGCGCCAGCAGCCAAGTCCTCCCGGGGCCGGGTGAGCAGTTCTTC. Residues: CASSQVLPGPGEQFF. The chain is built from TRBV4-3 and TRBJ2-1; either TRBD1 or TRBD2 may supply D (5 bases each). This CDR3 comprises 15 residues. Germline CDR1 and CDR2: LGHNA and YSLEER. Trimming cost V 1 base and J 9 bases, with 16 bases left between them.

Only one count was recorded for this clonotype. One junction end does not reproduce the germline sequence, and a read error may be involved. This chain uses TRBV12-3 or TRBV12-4 with TRBJ1-6, with D uncertain. The CDR3 loop spans 15 amino acids. This CDR3 is CAGSAHRALGSPLHF. The DNA of the CDR3 is TGTGCCGGCAGTGCACACCGGGCCCTAGGTTCACCCCTCCACTTT.

This sequence joins TRBV7-2 and TRBJ1-5, with TRBD1 matching 8 bases. This CDR3 contains 14 residues. Germline CDR1 is SGHTA and CDR2 is FQGNSA. V was clipped by 2 bases and J by 7 bases; unmatched bases: 4. CDR3: CASSLQGASQPQHF. The CDR3 coding sequence is TGTGCCAGCAGCTTACAGGGGGCTAGCCAGCCCCAGCATTTT.

CDR3 nucleotides: TGCAGCGTTGCCCGACAGCGTACCTACAATGAGCAGTTCTTC. Its protein is CSVARQRTYNEQFF. This chain joins TRBV29-1 and TRBJ2-1; maybe TRBD1 (5 bases). This CDR3 region has 14 residues. Germline lookup yields CDR1 SQVTM and CDR2 ANQGSEA. The V and J ends lost 4 bases and 2 bases respectively, with 12 bases between them.

On this clonotype itself: A read error may be the cause here, since a much bigger clone is one base away. V usage is TRBV20-1 and J usage is TRBJ2-5, with 8 bases that match TRBD1. The better agreement between TRBJ2-7 and the DNA end casts doubt on the J call. The V gene's germline CDR1 is DFQATT and CDR2 SNEGSKA (reference sequence). This CDR3 has 15 residues. CDR3 sequence: CSARLGQGGSYEQYF. DNA for the CDR3: TGCAGTGCTAGACTCGGACAGGGAGGTTCCTACGAGCAGTACTTC.

The V gene is TRBV5-1, the J gene TRBJ1-4; TRBD1 matches 10 bases. From germline, CDR1 is SGHRS and CDR2 YFSETQ. The CDR3 runs 17 residues. Unmatched junction bases numbered 13, after V lost 4 bases and J lost 7 bases. The CDR3 DNA follows: TGCGCCAGCAGCCCGGGGACAGGGGCGTTAACAGGTGAAAAACTGTTTTTT. It yields the protein CASSPGTGALTGEKLFF.

This clonotype was observed a handful of times. The chain has TRBV4-1 and TRBJ1-1, with a weak D call TRBD1 (5 bases). V was cut by 0 bases and J by 3 bases, with 11 bases left in between. The CDR3 runs 15 residues. Germline V gene data show CDR1 as MGHRA and CDR2 as YSYEKL. CDR3 nucleotides: TGCGCCAGCAGCCAAGAGGTCTGGGGGGACACTGAAGCTTTCTTT. The encoded protein is CASSQEVWGDTEAFF.

The rearrangement joins TRBV5-1 to TRBJ2-7; 7 bases map to TRBD1. V was clipped by 4 bases and J by 3 bases; unmatched bases: 10. This CDR3 has 15 residues. Germline V gene lookup returns CDR1 SGHRS and CDR2 YFSETQ. The CDR3 DNA follows: TGCGCCAGCAGCCCCCTTGGGACAGAGTACTACGAGCAGTACTTC. It translates to CASSPLGTEYYEQYF.

In its sample, this clonotype was seen a few times. This chain connects TRBV29-1 to TRBJ2-1; D may be TRBD1 (5 bases). The V end was cut by 6 bases, the J end by 10 bases, with 7 bases between. The CDR3 runs to 9 residues. CDR1 is SQVTM and CDR2 is ANQGSEA in the germline V gene. Written as DNA, the CDR3 is TGCAGCGTGGGGCAAGAGCAGTTCTTC. Protein product: CSVGQEQFF.

This chain links TRBV6-5 with TRBJ1-4, with a weak D call TRBD1 (5 bases). CDR1 is MNHEY and CDR2 is SVGAGI in the germline V gene. Trimming cost V 0 bases and J 7 bases, with 15 bases left between them. The CDR3 runs to 16 residues. The CDR3 is CASSYSPGQGSEKLFF. The CDR3, as DNA: TGTGCCAGCAGTTACTCGCCGGGGCAGGGAAGTGAAAAACTGTTTTTT.

A single count supports this clonotype. This chain joins TRBV11-2 and TRBJ2-4; 7 nucleotides line up with TRBD1. The J call may not be correct, given that the DNA end is closer to TRBJ2-5. Germline V lookup: CDR1 SGHAT, CDR2 FQNNGV. This CDR3 is built from 13 residues. CDR3 residues: CASSWDSPETQYF. In DNA form, the CDR3 reads TGTGCCAGCAGCTGGGACAGCCCAGAGACCCAGTACTTC.

In its sample, this clonotype was seen a few times. The gene calls are TRBV3-1 and TRBJ2-7; D is perhaps TRBD2 (6 bases). CDR1 LGHDT and CDR2 YNNKEL come from the germline V gene (reference sequence). This CDR3 region has 15 residues. The ends were cut back, 1 base at V and 4 bases at J, with 14 bases in the middle. This CDR3 reads CASSQGLSSGYEQYF. DNA of the CDR3: TGTGCCAGCAGCCAAGGGTTGAGTAGCGGTTACGAGCAGTACTTC.

V usage is TRBV7-9 and J usage is TRBJ2-5, with D perhaps matching TRBD2 (5 bases). The CDR3 spans 13 residues. The germline CDR1 and CDR2 sequences are SEHNR and FQNEAQ (reference sequence). V lost 1 base to trimming and J lost 9 bases, with 12 bases between them. Here the CDR3 reads CASSLGNQEAQYF. CDR3 in DNA: TGTGCCAGCAGCTTAGGAAACCAGGAGGCCCAGTACTTC.

CDR3 sequence reads: CSAERLAGSYEQYF. The DNA for the CDR3 is TGCAGTGCCGAGAGACTAGCGGGGTCCTACGAGCAGTACTTC. The chain combines TRBV20-1 with TRBJ2-7; 11 nucleotides line up with TRBD2. CDR3 length: 14 amino acids. V lost 6 bases and J lost 1; bases outside the gene matches: 5. Per the germline V gene, CDR1 is DFQATT and CDR2 is SNEGSKA (reference sequence).